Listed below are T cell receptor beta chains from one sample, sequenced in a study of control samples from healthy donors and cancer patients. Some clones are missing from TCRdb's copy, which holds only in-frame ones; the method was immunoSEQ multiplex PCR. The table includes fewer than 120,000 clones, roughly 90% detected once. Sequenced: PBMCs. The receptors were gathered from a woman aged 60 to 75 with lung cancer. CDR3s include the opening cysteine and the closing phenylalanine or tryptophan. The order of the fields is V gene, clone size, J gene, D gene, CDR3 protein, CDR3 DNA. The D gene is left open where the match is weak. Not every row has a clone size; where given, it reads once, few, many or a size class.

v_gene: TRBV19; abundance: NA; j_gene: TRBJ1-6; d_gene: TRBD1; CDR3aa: CATQAQGDGSPLHF; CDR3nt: TGTGCCACCCAGGCGCAGGGGGACGGTTCACCCCTCCACTTT
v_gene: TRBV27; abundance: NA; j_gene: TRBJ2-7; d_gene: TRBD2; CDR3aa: CASSARSGRAPEQYF; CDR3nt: TGTGCCAGCAGTGCCCGTAGCGGGAGGGCTCCCGAGCAGTACTTC
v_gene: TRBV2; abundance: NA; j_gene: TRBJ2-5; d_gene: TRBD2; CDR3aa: CASGKQAGGETQYF; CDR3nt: TGTGCCAGCGGGAAACAGGCGGGAGGTGAGACCCAGTACTTC
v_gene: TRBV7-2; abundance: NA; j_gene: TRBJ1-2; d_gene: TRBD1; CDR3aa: CASSSPQGAGGYTF; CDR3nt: TGTGCCAGCAGCTCCCCCCAGGGGGCGGGTGGCTACACCTTC
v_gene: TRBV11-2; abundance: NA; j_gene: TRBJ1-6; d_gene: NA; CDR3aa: CASSLDPFNSPLHF; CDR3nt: TGTGCCAGCAGCTTAGATCCCTTCAATTCACCCCTCCACTTT
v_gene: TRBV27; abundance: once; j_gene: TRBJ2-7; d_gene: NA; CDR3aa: CASSLGLSGEQYF; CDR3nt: TGTGCCAGCAGTTTAGGGTTGAGTGGCGAGCAGTACTTC
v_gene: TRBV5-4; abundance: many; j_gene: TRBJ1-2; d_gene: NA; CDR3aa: CASSLSRNYGYTF; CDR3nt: TGTGCCAGCAGCTTGAGCCGCAACTATGGCTACACCTTC
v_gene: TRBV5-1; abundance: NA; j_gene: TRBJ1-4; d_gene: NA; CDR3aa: CASSGGGITNEKLFF; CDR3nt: TGCGCCAGCAGCGGCGGGGGAATAACTAATGAAAAACTGTTTTTT
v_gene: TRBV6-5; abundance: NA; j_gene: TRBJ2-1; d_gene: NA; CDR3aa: CASSYSDKLNEQFF; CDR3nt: TGTGCCAGCAGTTACTCGGACAAGCTCAATGAGCAGTTCTTC
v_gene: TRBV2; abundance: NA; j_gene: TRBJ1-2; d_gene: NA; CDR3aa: CASRGGTYDGYTF; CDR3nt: TGTGCCAGCAGAGGCGGGACGTACGATGGCTACACCTTC
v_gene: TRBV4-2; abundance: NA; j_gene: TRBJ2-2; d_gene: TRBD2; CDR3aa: CASRGGGGANTGELFF; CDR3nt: TGTGCCAGCAGGGGAGGCGGGGGGGCTAACACCGGGGAGCTGTTTTTT
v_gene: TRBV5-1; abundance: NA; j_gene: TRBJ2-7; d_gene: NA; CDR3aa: CASSPGGRTTYEQYF; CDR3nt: TGCGCCAGCAGCCCAGGGGGACGGACTACCTACGAGCAGTACTTC
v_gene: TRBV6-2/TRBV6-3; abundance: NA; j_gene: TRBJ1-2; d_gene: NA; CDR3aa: CASSYRGASNPYTF; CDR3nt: TGTGCCAGCAGTTACAGGGGGGCCTCCAACCCCTACACCTTC
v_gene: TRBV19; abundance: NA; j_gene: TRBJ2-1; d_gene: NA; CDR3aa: CASSIDPGSSYNEQFF; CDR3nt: TGTGCCAGTAGTATAGATCCGGGGAGCTCCTACAATGAGCAGTTCTTC
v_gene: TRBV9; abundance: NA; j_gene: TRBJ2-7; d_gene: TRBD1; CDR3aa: CASSSLEGTGIEQYF; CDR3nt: TGTGCCAGCAGCTCACTCGAAGGGACAGGCATAGAGCAGTACTTC
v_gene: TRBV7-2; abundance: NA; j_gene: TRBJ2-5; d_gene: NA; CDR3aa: CASSFGGRETQYF; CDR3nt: TGTGCCAGCAGCTTTGGGGGTAGGGAGACCCAGTACTTC
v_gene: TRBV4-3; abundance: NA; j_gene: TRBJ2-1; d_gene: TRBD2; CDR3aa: CASSQGIGSGGYNEQFF; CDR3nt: TGCGCCAGCAGCCAAGGCATAGGTAGCGGGGGCTACAATGAGCAGTTCTTC
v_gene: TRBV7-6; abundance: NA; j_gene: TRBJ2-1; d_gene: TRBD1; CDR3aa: CASSLDVGGASYNEQFF; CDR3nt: TGTGCCAGCAGCTTAGATGTAGGGGGCGCCTCCTACAATGAGCAGTTCTTC
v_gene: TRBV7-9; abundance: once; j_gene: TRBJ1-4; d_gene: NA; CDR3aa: CASSLRQAEGEKLFF; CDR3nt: TGTGCCAGCAGCTTGCGACAGGCGGAGGGTGAAAAACTGTTTTTT
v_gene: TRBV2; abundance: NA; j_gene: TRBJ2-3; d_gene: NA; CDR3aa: CASHWQGTTDTQYF; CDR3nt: TGTGCCAGCCACTGGCAAGGTACTACAGATACGCAGTATTTT
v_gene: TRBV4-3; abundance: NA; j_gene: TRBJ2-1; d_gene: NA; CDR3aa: CASSQEWDNEQFF; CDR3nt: TGCGCCAGCAGCCAAGAATGGGACAATGAGCAGTTCTTC
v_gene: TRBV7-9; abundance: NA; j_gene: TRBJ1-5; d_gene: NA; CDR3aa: CASSLAYGARDNQPQHF; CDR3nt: TGTGCCAGCAGCTTAGCGTATGGGGCAAGGGACAATCAGCCCCAGCATTTT
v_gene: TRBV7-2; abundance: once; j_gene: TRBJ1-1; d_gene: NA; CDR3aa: CASSLGQQNTEAFF; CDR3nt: TGTGCCAGCAGCTTGGGTCAGCAGAACACTGAAGCTTTCTTT
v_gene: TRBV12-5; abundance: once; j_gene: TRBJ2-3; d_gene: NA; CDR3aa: CASGSLRTQYF; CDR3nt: TGTGCTAGTGGTTCACTTCGTACGCAGTATTTT
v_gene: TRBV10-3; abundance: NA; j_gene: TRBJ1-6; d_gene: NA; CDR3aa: CATEGGVNSPLHF; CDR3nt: TGTGCCACCGAGGGAGGGGTTAATTCACCCCTCCACTTT
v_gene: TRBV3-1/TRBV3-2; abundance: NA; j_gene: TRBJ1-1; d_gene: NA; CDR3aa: CASRGVSEAFF; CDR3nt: TGTGCCAGTCGAGGGGTTTCGGAAGCTTTCTTT
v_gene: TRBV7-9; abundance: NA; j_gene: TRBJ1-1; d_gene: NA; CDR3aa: CASSLTERNTEAFF; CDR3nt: TGTGCCAGCAGCTTAACAGAGAGGAACACTGAAGCTTTCTTT
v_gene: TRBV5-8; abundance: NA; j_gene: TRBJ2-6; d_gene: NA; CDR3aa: CASSWGLRSGANVLTF; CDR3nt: TGTGCCAGCAGCTGGGGACTCCGCTCTGGGGCCAACGTCCTGACTTTC
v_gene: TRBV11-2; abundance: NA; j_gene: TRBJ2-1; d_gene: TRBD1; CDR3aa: CASSNSRDRGVDEQFF; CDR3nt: TGTGCCAGCAGCAATTCCCGGGACAGAGGGGTTGATGAGCAGTTCTTC
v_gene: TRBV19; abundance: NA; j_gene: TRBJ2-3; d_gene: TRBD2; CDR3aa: CASSMVSGRRSDTQYF; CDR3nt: TGTGCCAGTAGTATGGTTAGCGGGAGGAGATCAGATACGCAGTATTTT
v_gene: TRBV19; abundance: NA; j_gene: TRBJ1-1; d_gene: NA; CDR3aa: CASSREVNTEAFF; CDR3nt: TGTGCCAGTAGTAGGGAAGTGAACACTGAAGCTTTCTTT
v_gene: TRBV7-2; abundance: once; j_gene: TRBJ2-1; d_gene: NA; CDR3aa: CASTSGVDRANEQFF; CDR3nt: TGTGCCAGCACTTCGGGGGTCGATCGGGCCAATGAGCAGTTCTTC
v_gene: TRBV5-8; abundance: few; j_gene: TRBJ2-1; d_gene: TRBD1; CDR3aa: CASSLGTGVKGEQFF; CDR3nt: TGTGCCAGCAGCTTGGGAACAGGGGTGAAAGGGGAGCAGTTCTTC
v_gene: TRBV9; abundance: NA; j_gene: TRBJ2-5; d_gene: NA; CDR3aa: CASSSRERETQYF; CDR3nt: TGTGCCAGCAGCTCGAGAGAGAGGGAGACCCAGTACTTC
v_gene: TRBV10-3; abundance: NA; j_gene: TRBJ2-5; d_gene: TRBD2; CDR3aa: CAIAPSGRETQYF; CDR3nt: TGTGCCATCGCTCCTAGCGGGAGAGAGACCCAGTACTTC
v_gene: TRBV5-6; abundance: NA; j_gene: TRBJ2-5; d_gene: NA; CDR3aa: CASSLGRSGQETQYF; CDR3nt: TGTGCCAGCAGCTTGGGGAGGTCGGGCCAAGAGACCCAGTACTTC
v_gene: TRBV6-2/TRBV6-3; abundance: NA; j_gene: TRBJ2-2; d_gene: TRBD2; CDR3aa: CASSPLAGVHGELFF; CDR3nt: TGTGCCAGCAGTCCCCTTGCGGGGGTTCACGGGGAGCTGTTTTTT
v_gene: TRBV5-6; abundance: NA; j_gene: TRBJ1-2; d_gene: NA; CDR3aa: CASSLAVRTNYGYTF; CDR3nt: TGTGCCAGCAGCTTGGCCGTTCGCACTAACTATGGCTACACCTTC
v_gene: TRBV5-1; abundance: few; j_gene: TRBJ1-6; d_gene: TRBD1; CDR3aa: CASSFGQDHSPLHF; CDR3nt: TGCGCCAGCAGCTTCGGACAGGACCATTCACCCCTCCACTTT
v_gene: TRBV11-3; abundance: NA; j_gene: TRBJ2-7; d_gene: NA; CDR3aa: CASSSQTDYEQYF; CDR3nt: TGTGCCAGCAGCTCACAGACAGACTACGAGCAGTACTTC
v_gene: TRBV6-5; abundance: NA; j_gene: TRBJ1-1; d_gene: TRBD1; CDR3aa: CASSPRTGNTEAFF; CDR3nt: TGTGCCAGCAGTCCTCGGACAGGGAACACTGAAGCTTTCTTT
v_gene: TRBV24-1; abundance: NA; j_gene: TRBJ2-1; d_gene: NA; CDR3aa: CATSDLGGSDNEQFF; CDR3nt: TGTGCCACCAGTGATTTAGGGGGGTCCGACAATGAGCAGTTCTTC
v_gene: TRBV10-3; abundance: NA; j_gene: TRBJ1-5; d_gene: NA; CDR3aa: CAISIEENQPQHF; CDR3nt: TGTGCCATCAGTATCGAGGAAAATCAGCCCCAGCATTTT
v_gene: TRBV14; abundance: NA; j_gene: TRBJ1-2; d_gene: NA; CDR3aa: CASSRLANYGYTF; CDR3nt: TGTGCCAGCAGCCGGCTAGCTAACTATGGCTACACCTTC